Presented here are 31 T cell receptor beta chains from one specimen sequenced in a study of blood T cell repertoires in COVID-19. Generated by immunoSEQ multiplex PCR, the TCRdb table keeps only in-frame clones and is missing some. The sample holds approximately 250,000 clones; around 89% are singletons and the top ten take around 2%. Source material: PBMCs or T cells enriched from blood (not recorded which). Receptor source: a woman aged 60-75 years in a cohort exposed to, infected with or recovered from COVID-19 (not recorded which).

The CDR3 region is CASSLAGVQETQYF. CDR3 DNA sequence: TGTGCCAGCAGCTTGGCAGGGGTGCAAGAGACCCAGTACTTC. J is TRBJ2-5 and V is TRBV11-1; D is possibly TRBD1 (6 bases). Germline CDR1 reads SGHAT; CDR2 reads FQDESV (reference sequence). The CDR3 has 14 residues. V was trimmed by 3 bases and J by 2 bases, leaving 10 bases between them.

The chain is built from TRBV28 and TRBJ1-2; D uncertain. The CDR3 loop spans 14 amino acids. CDR1 is MDHEN and CDR2 is SYDVKM in the germline V gene. With 2 bases removed from V and 0 bases from J, the gap between germline ends came to 7 bases. In DNA form, the CDR3 reads TGTGCCAGCAGTTTAGGCAGCGCTAACTATGGCTACACCTTC. This translates into CASSLGSANYGYTF.

The chain uses TRBV20-1 and TRBJ2-3, with a possible D match to TRBD1 (5 bases). The CDR3 consists of 10 residues. From germline, CDR1 is DFQATT and CDR2 SNEGSKA (reference sequence). CDR3 region: CSPQGNTQYF. The CDR3 region has the DNA TGCAGCCCTCAGGGAAATACGCAGTATTTT.

On this clone itself: At one end, the junction sequence differs from germline, possibly due to a read error. V and J are TRBV6-1 and TRBJ2-4; 8 bases are a match to TRBD2. The germline V gene has CDR1 MNHNS and CDR2 SASEGT. The CDR3 runs 19 residues. CDR3 DNA: TGTGCCAGCAGCGAAGGCCTAGCGGGCGGGCGGGTAGGCAAAAACATTCAGTACTTC. As protein: CASSEGLAGGRVGKNIQYF.

The chain couples TRBV7-6 to TRBJ2-7; D is undetermined. With 2 bases removed from V and 0 bases from J, the gap between germline ends came to 8 bases. CDR1 is SGHVS, CDR2 FNYEAQ, per germline. This CDR3 is 14 amino acids long. The chain's CDR3 is CASSLIASSYEQYF. The CDR3 nucleotides are TGTGCCAGCAGCTTAATCGCGAGCTCCTACGAGCAGTACTTC.

J is TRBJ2-5 and V is TRBV15, with D unresolved. The germline gives CDR1 LNHNV, CDR2 YYDKDF (reference sequence). The CDR3 spans 12 residues. V was pared by 2 bases and J by 3 bases, with 4 bases between. CDR3 loop: CATSRQKETQYF. The CDR3 coding sequence is TGTGCCACCAGCAGACAGAAAGAGACCCAGTACTTC.

The V gene is TRBV15, the J gene TRBJ1-4; possible D gene TRBD1, 5 bases. Germline V gene sequence: CDR1 LNHNV, CDR2 YYDKDF (reference sequence). The V and J ends lost 1 base and 8 bases respectively, with 11 bases between them. The length of the CDR3 is 14 residues. CDR3 region: CATSRGQGNEKLFF. Here the CDR3 DNA reads TGTGCCACCAGCAGAGGGCAGGGAAACGAAAAACTGTTTTTT.

V usage is TRBV18 and J usage is TRBJ2-7; 9 bases are shared with TRBD1. The J segment lost 6 bases and the V segment lost 0 bases, leaving 6 bases of the junction unmatched. Germline loops: CDR1 KGHSH, CDR2 LQKENI. The CDR3 is 15 residues long. The CDR3 nucleotides are TGTGCCAGCTCACCACCGGGACAGGGTTCGGGCGAGCAGTACTTC. Translating gives CASSPPGQGSGEQYF.

The chain is built from TRBV5-1 and TRBJ2-1; a weak D match, TRBD2 (5 bases). The CDR3 runs 12 residues. CDR1 and CDR2 (germline): SGHRS, YFSETQ. V shed 5 bases and J shed 9 bases, with 12 bases lying between them. The CDR3, as DNA: TGCGCCAGCAGTAGGGAGTCTGGTGAGCAGTTCTTC. Its protein product is CASSRESGEQFF.

This sequence joins TRBV3-1 (or the pseudogene TRBV3-2) and TRBJ2-1; 14 bases agree with TRBD2. CDR1 is LGHDT, CDR2 YNNKEL, per germline (reference sequence). Trimming at V came to 4 bases and at J to 2 bases, leaving 1 base not matched to a gene. The CDR3 sequence is 16 residues long. CDR3 residues: CASSPGLAGAYNEQFF. CDR3 nucleotide sequence: TGTGCCAGCAGCCCGGGACTAGCGGGAGCCTACAATGAGCAGTTCTTC.

The rearrangement links TRBV27 to TRBJ2-2; D is possibly TRBD1 (6 bases). Trimming shortened V by 4 bases and J by 9 bases, and 15 bases separated the two germline ends. Germline V gene lookup returns CDR1 MNHEY and CDR2 SMNVEV (reference sequence). The CDR3 runs to 14 residues. CDR3 sequence (DNA): TGTGCCAGCAGTTCACTCCAGGGGACCCGGGAGCTGTTTTTT. Protein product: CASSSLQGTRELFF.

This chain connects TRBV28 to TRBJ2-1; TRBD1 aligns across 9 bases. CDR1 and CDR2 from the germline V gene are MDHEN and SYDVKM. CDR3 size: 15 residues. V gave up 5 bases and J gave up 4 bases; unmatched junction bases: 6. The CDR3 here is CASSTPGTGYNEQFF. CDR3 coding DNA: TGTGCCAGCAGTACCCCCGGGACAGGGTACAATGAGCAGTTCTTC.

The rearrangement joins TRBV7-9 to TRBJ2-3, with 8 bases matching TRBD2. Trimming cost V 3 bases and J 1 base; bases outside gene matches: 0. This CDR3 is built from 14 residues. The germline CDR1 and CDR2 sequences are SEHNR and FQNEAQ (reference sequence). The CDR3 region is CASSFSGGTDTQYF. In DNA, the CDR3 is TGTGCCAGCAGCTTTAGCGGGGGCACAGATACGCAGTATTTT.

The rearrangement uses TRBV10-1 and TRBJ2-1; D is unresolved. The CDR3 has 15 residues. V dropped 3 bases and J dropped 2 bases, with 11 bases sitting between them. Germline-derived CDR1 and CDR2 are WNHNN and SYGVQD (reference sequence). For the CDR3, the DNA is TGCGCCAGCAGTGATTCCGGGTCGACCTACAATGAGCAGTTCTTC. Protein sequence: CASSDSGSTYNEQFF.

This clone was counted once. Other DNA sequences of this sample code for an identical CDR3. V is TRBV7-2 and J is TRBJ2-7; 11 bases line up with TRBD2. The CDR3 has 14 amino acids. Germline-derived CDR1 and CDR2 are SGHTA and FQGNSA. Trimming at V came to 3 bases and at J to 3 bases, leaving 1 base not matched to a gene. This CDR3 is CASSFTSGSYEQYF. The CDR3 DNA sequence: TGTGCCAGCAGCTTCACTAGCGGGAGCTACGAGCAGTACTTC. The complete variable domain, with remaining parts taken from reference TRBV7-2 and TRBJ2-7, reads GAGVSQSPSNKVTEKGKDVELRCDPISGHTALYWYRQSLGQGLEFLIYFQGNSAPDKSGLPSDRFSAERTGGSVSTLTIQRTQQEDSAVYLCASSFTSGSYEQYFGPGTRLTVT.

This chain joins TRBV5-1 and TRBJ2-1; 11 positions agree with TRBD2. There are 15 residues in the CDR3. J was trimmed by 7 bases and V by 4 bases; bases with no gene match: 7. CDR1 is SGHRS and CDR2 is YFSETQ in the germline V gene. The CDR3 DNA reads as TGCGCCAGCAGCCCGGTGGTAGCGGGAGGGAATGAGCAGTTCTTC. Residues: CASSPVVAGGNEQFF.

The V call is TRBV5-8, the J call TRBJ2-7; D gene uncertain. The CDR3 covers 14 residues. The germline V gene has CDR1 SGHTS and CDR2 YDEGEE. V dropped 0 bases and J dropped 2 bases, with 9 bases sitting between them. The chain's CDR3 is CASSLGRPPYEQYF. The CDR3 DNA reads as TGTGCCAGCAGCTTGGGGCGGCCCCCCTACGAGCAGTACTTC.

The rearrangement links TRBV5-6 to TRBJ2-1, with 11 bases that match TRBD2. V shed 4 bases and J 5 bases; nucleotides not matched to a gene: 5. CDR3 length equals 15 residues. Germline lookup yields CDR1 SGHDT and CDR2 YYEEEE. The CDR3 loop is CASSGGLAENNEQFF. The CDR3 DNA is TGTGCCAGCAGCGGGGGACTAGCGGAGAACAATGAGCAGTTCTTC.

The chain employs TRBV7-6 and TRBJ2-7, with 15 positions matching TRBD2. V trimming: 5 bases; J trimming: 5 bases; junction bases outside the gene matches: 4. The CDR3 sequence is 15 residues long. Germline assignment: CDR1 SGHVS and CDR2 FNYEAQ. In nucleotides, the CDR3 is TGTGCCAGCAGCCGAGGACTAGCGGGAGGGAACGAGCAGTACTTC. It yields the protein CASSRGLAGGNEQYF. Based on the CDR3 plus reference TRBV7-6 and TRBJ2-7, the full variable domain is GAGVSQSPRYKVTKRGQDVALRCDPISGHVSLYWYRQALGQGPEFLTYFNYEAQQDKSGLPNDRFSAERPEGSISTLTIQRTEQRDSAMYRCASSRGLAGGNEQYFGPGTRLTVT.

The chain recombines TRBV7-2 with TRBJ2-7; 7 bases agree with TRBD2. The length of the CDR3 is 16 residues. V lost 2 bases to trimming and J lost 0 bases; unmatched junction nucleotides: 7. The germline CDR1 and CDR2 sequences are SGHTA and FQGNSA. Here the CDR3 DNA reads TGTGCCAGCAGCTTATCCCCCGGACTAGTCTCCTACGAGCAGTACTTC. This encodes CASSLSPGLVSYEQYF. The full variable domain, rest sourced from reference TRBV7-2 and TRBJ2-7, is GAGVSQSPSNKVTEKGKDVELRCDPISGHTALYWYRQSLGQGLEFLIYFQGNSAPDKSGLPSDRFSAERTGGSVSTLTIQRTQQEDSAVYLCASSLSPGLVSYEQYFGPGTRLTVT.

The rearrangement links TRBV18 to TRBJ1-6; D is possibly TRBD1 (6 bases). The CDR3 has 13 residues. Germline-derived CDR1 and CDR2 are KGHSH and LQKENI. V dropped 2 bases and J dropped 18 bases, with 17 bases sitting between them. Written as DNA, the CDR3 is TGTGCCAGCTCACCAGGGTATGACAGGATCCCCCACTTT. Translation gives CASSPGYDRIPHF.

The chain has TRBV4-3 and TRBJ1-1; D perhaps matches TRBD1 (5 bases). The CDR3 is made up of 14 amino acids. V was shortened by 3 bases and J by 3 bases, with 11 bases between the two germline ends. The germline CDR1 and CDR2 sequences are LGHNA and YSLEER. The CDR3 sequence: CASSQRGGYTEAFF. DNA of the CDR3: TGCGCCAGCAGCCAGAGGGGAGGGTACACTGAAGCTTTCTTT.

V and J are TRBV29-1 and TRBJ1-1, with D maybe TRBD1 (5 bases). This CDR3 spans 11 amino acids. Germline-derived CDR1 and CDR2 are SQVTM and ANQGSEA. V gave up 3 bases and J gave up 4 bases, with 6 bases separating them. CDR3 sequence (DNA): TGCAGCGTTGACCAGGGCACTGAAGCTTTCTTT. Amino acids: CSVDQGTEAFF.

This chain links TRBV5-1 with TRBJ2-7; 7 bases match TRBD1. The CDR3 is 14 residues long. Germline lookup yields CDR1 SGHRS and CDR2 YFSETQ. The V and J ends lost 4 bases and 6 bases, in that order; junction bases with no gene match: 10. CDR3 residues: CASSPDRQRSEQYF. DNA for the CDR3: TGCGCCAGCAGCCCGGACAGGCAGCGTAGCGAGCAGTACTTC.

This chain connects TRBV14 to TRBJ2-1; D is perhaps TRBD1 (6 bases). The CDR3 has 15 residues. Trimming left V 8 bases short and J 5 bases short, with 19 bases between. From germline, CDR1 is SGHDN and CDR2 FVKESK. CDR3 in amino acids: CASAKAGVSHNEQFF. The DNA for the CDR3 is TGTGCCAGCGCGAAAGCAGGGGTTTCCCACAATGAGCAGTTCTTC.

The V gene is TRBV18, the J gene TRBJ2-7, with 8 bases fitting TRBD1. Germline V gene lookup returns CDR1 KGHSH and CDR2 LQKENI. V was clipped by 2 bases and J by 0 bases; unmatched bases: 6. The CDR3 spans 16 residues. CDR3 loop: CASSPNRQGSSYEQYF. CDR3 DNA sequence: TGTGCCAGCTCACCAAACCGACAGGGGAGCTCCTACGAGCAGTACTTC. Together with reference TRBV18 and TRBJ2-7, the CDR3 gives the full variable domain: NAGVMQNPRHLVRRRGQEARLRCSPMKGHSHVYWYRQLPEEGLKFMVYLQKENIIDESGMPKERFSAEFPKEGPSILRIQQVVRGDSAAYFCASSPNRQGSSYEQYFGPGTRLTVT.

The chain employs TRBV28 and TRBJ1-1; D ambiguous. Between the trimmed V and J ends, which lost 9 bases and 0 bases, there was a span of 5 bases. The CDR3 length is 11 residues. Looked up from germline, CDR1 is MDHEN and CDR2 is SYDVKM. CDR3 residues: CASKLNTEAFF. The CDR3 DNA is TGTGCCAGTAAGCTGAACACTGAAGCTTTCTTT.

CDR3 in amino acids: CASSIDTGLAETDTQYF. The CDR3 region has the DNA TGTGCCAGTAGTATAGATACCGGACTAGCGGAAACAGATACGCAGTATTTT. The chain couples TRBV19 to TRBJ2-3, with TRBD2 identical over 10 bases. The germline CDR1 and CDR2 sequences are LNHDA and SQIVND (reference sequence). The J segment lost 3 bases and the V segment lost 0 bases, leaving 6 bases of the junction unmatched. This CDR3 contains 17 residues.

The CDR3 DNA sequence: TGTGCCAGCAGCCAAGAAGGCGGGAGGGCAGGAGATACGCAGTATTTT. This sequence encodes CASSQEGGRAGDTQYF. This sequence joins TRBV3-1 (or the pseudogene TRBV3-2) and TRBJ2-3, with TRBD2 matching over 9 bases. Germline assignment: CDR1 LGHDT and CDR2 YNNKEL (reference sequence). CDR3 length equals 16 residues. V trimming: 0 bases; J trimming: 5 bases; junction bases outside the gene matches: 6.

J is TRBJ2-2 and V is TRBV6-1; D is ambiguous. There are 17 residues in the CDR3. The V gene's germline CDR1 is MNHNS and CDR2 SASEGT. V lost 4 bases and J 1 base, leaving 16 bases between the germline ends. The CDR3 reads CASSVTYKPMNTGELFF. CDR3 bases: TGTGCCAGCAGTGTGACTTACAAACCCATGAACACCGGGGAGCTGTTTTTT.

V usage is TRBV9 and J usage is TRBJ2-7; tentatively, D is TRBD2 (6 bases). The CDR3 loop spans 15 amino acids. Looked up from germline, CDR1 is SGDLS and CDR2 is YYNGEE. Deletions cut 0 bases from V and 1 base from J, with 11 bases between. CDR3 protein: CASSVGLGWSYEQYF. CDR3 sequence (DNA): TGTGCCAGCAGCGTAGGACTAGGGTGGTCCTACGAGCAGTACTTC.